The clone carrying this TCR beta chain was counted at least ten times. Its specificity is not known. The entry originates in a study of response to subunit inactivated influenza vaccine. TCRdb reprocessed the RT-PCR reads via MiXCR and lists one record per CDR3 protein. The sample includes 250,000 to 350,000 distinct CDR3 sequences, around 20% seen only once; the top ten take around 10%. General study results and limits: Each seasonal influenza vaccination recruits few new T cells, the authors suggested.

This clonotype originated in a man aged 50-75 years who received an inactivated influenza vaccine. The sequenced sample was PBMCs from blood, obtained around 22 months after vaccination.

Here the CDR3 DNA reads TGCAGTGCTAGCGAGGGGGGGACTGAAGCTTTCTTT. This encodes CSASEGGTEAFF. The chain combines TRBV20-1 with TRBJ1-1; maybe TRBD1 (6 bases). CDR1 is DFQATT and CDR2 is SNEGSKA in the germline V gene (reference sequence). This CDR3 region has 12 residues. Trimming removed 3 bases from V and 5 bases from J, with 10 bases in between.